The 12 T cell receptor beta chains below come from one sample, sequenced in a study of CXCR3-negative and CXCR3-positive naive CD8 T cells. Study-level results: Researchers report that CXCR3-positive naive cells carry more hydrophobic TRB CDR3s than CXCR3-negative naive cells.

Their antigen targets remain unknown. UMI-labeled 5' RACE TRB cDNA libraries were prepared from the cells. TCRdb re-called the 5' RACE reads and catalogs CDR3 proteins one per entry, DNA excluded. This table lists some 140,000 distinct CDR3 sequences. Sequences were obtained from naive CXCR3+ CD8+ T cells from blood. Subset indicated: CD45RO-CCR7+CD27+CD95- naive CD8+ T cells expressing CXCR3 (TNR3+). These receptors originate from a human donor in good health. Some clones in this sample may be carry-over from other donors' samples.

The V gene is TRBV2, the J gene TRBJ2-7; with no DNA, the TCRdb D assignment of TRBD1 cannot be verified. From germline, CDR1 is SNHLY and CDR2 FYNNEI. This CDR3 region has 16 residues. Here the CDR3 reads CASSELGTGFVYEQYF.

Here the CDR3 reads CASSDGDRVWETQYF. The chain is built from TRBV25-1 and TRBJ2-5; TCRdb lists TRBD1, though no DNA is available to test this call. Germline CDR1 is MGHDK and CDR2 is SYGVNS. CDR3 length: 15 amino acids.

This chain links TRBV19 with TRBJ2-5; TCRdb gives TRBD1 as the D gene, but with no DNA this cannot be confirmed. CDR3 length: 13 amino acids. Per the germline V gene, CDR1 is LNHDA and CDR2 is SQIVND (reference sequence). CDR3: CASSIRDGETQYF.

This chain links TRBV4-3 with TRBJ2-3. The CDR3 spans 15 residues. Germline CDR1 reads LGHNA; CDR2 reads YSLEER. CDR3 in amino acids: CASSQDGDNTDTQYF.

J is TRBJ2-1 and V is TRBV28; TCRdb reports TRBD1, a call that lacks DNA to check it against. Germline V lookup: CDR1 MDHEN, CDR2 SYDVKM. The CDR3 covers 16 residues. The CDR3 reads CASSLAGTGRDNEQFF. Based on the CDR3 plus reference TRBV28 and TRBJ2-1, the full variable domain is DVKVTQSSRYLVKRTGEKVFLECVQDMDHENMFWYRQDPGLGLRLIYFSYDVKMKEKGDIPEGYSVSREKKERFSLILESASTNQTSMYLCASSLAGTGRDNEQFFGPGTRLTVL.

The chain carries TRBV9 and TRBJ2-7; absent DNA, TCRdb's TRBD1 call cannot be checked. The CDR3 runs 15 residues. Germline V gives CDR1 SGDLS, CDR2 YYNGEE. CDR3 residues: CASSAGTGPAYEQYF.

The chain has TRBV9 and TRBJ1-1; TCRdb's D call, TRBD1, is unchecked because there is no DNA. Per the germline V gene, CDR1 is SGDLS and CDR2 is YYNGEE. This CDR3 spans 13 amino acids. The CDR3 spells CASSVGGATEAFF.

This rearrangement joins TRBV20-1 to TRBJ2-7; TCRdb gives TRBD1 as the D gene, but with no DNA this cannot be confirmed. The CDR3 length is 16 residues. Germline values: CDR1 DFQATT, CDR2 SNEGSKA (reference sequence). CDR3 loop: CSARDLGTGDSYEQYF.

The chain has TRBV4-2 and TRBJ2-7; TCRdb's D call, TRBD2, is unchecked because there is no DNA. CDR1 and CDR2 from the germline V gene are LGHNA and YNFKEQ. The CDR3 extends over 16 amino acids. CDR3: CASSQDRSPPSYEQYF.

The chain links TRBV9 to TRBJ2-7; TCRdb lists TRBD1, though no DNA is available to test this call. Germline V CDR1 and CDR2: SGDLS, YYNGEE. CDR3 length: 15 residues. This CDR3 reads CASSPTGLTTYEQYF.

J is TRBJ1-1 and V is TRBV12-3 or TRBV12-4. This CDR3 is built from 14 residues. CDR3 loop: CASRIDGYNTEAFF.

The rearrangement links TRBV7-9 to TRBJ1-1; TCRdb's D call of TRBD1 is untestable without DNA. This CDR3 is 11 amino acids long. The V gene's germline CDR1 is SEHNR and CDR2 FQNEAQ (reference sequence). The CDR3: CASSLGGTAFF.